This TCR beta chain was documented in a study of T-cell memory formation after mild COVID-19. V lost 3 bases and J lost 3, with 9 bases in between. The CDR3 extends over 14 amino acids. This clonotype showed up many times. Antigen unknown. General observations from the study: Second-wave clones reaching peak frequency on day 37 lacked confirmed SARS-CoV-2 specificity. Contracting CD4+ clones sat mainly in CM and EM; CD8+ in EMRA.

From the 5' RACE reads, TCRdb called clonotypes with MiXCR, one entry per CDR3 protein. The sample carries nearly 40,000 distinct CDR3 sequences, 5.5% to 7% recorded once. The sample comprised PBMCs or a T cell subset sorted from them (not recorded which). The chain carries TRBV12-3 or TRBV12-4 and TRBJ2-1; no definite D call. The receptor was derived from an adult who had mild COVID-19 (a few samples of this study predate the infection). Cell type and time point are not known. This chain's CDR3 is CASSFVGSYNEQFF. The CDR3 region has the DNA TGTGCCAGCAGTTTCGTGGGCAGCTACAATGAGCAGTTCTTC.